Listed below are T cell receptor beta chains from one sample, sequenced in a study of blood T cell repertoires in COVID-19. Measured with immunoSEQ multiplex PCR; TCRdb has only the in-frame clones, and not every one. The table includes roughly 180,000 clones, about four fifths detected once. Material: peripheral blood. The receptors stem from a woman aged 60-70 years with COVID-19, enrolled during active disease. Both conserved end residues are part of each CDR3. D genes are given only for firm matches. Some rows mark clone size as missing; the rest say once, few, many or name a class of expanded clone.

CDR3 DNA: TGCGCCAGCAGCTTGGGTCAGGGGGCGCTTAGCACAGATACGCAGTATTTT
CDR3 protein: CASSLGQGALSTDTQYF
D gene: TRBD1
clone size: NA
J gene: TRBJ2-3
V gene: TRBV5-1

CDR3 DNA: TGTGCCACCAGCCGACCGGACAGGGGACATGGCTACACCTTC
CDR3 protein: CATSRPDRGHGYTF
D gene: TRBD1
clone size: NA
J gene: TRBJ1-2
V gene: TRBV15

CDR3 DNA: TGTGCCAGCAGTTTACTAACCGCCGGGACAGTGAGCTCTGGGGCCAACGTCCTGACTTTC
CDR3 protein: CASSLLTAGTVSSGANVLTF
D gene: TRBD1
clone size: NA
J gene: TRBJ2-6
V gene: TRBV28

CDR3 DNA: TGTGCCAGCAGTACCATATACACCGGCGGGGGACCGAACACTGAAGCTTTCTTT
CDR3 protein: CASSTIYTGGGPNTEAFF
D gene: NA
clone size: NA
J gene: TRBJ1-1
V gene: TRBV28

CDR3 DNA: TGTGCCATCACCCCGGGTCGAAACGGGGAGCTGTTTTTT
CDR3 protein: CAITPGRNGELFF
D gene: NA
clone size: NA
J gene: TRBJ2-2
V gene: TRBV10-3

CDR3 DNA: TGCAGCGTTGAGGTAGGAGCTAACTATGGCTACACCTTC
CDR3 protein: CSVEVGANYGYTF
D gene: NA
clone size: NA
J gene: TRBJ1-2
V gene: TRBV29-1

CDR3 DNA: TGTGCCAGCTCACCCCGGACAGGGGAGCAGCCCCAGCATTTT
CDR3 protein: CASSPRTGEQPQHF
D gene: TRBD1
clone size: few
J gene: TRBJ1-5
V gene: TRBV18

CDR3 DNA: TGTGCCAGCTCACCCCAGGGTGATAATTCACCCCTCCACTTT
CDR3 protein: CASSPQGDNSPLHF
D gene: NA
clone size: NA
J gene: TRBJ1-6
V gene: TRBV18

CDR3 DNA: TGCAGCGTTGGGAGGAGCTCCTACGAGCAGTACTTC
CDR3 protein: CSVGRSSYEQYF
D gene: NA
clone size: NA
J gene: TRBJ2-7
V gene: TRBV29-1

CDR3 DNA: TGTGCCAGCAGCCAATCCGGGCAGGGCCATAGGGGCTACACCTTC
CDR3 protein: CASSQSGQGHRGYTF
D gene: NA
clone size: NA
J gene: TRBJ1-2
V gene: TRBV16

CDR3 DNA: TGTGCCAGCAGTGACGGACAGGGGGCCAATGAGCAGTTCTTC
CDR3 protein: CASSDGQGANEQFF
D gene: TRBD1
clone size: NA
J gene: TRBJ2-1
V gene: TRBV6-4

CDR3 DNA: TGTGCCAGCAGTCCCCTTACCGGGACAGCTAACTATGGCTACACCTTC
CDR3 protein: CASSPLTGTANYGYTF
D gene: TRBD1
clone size: NA
J gene: TRBJ1-2
V gene: TRBV27

CDR3 DNA: TGTGCCAGCAGCTCCTACAGGTCTGGGGCCAACGTCCTGACTTTC
CDR3 protein: CASSSYRSGANVLTF
D gene: NA
clone size: NA
J gene: TRBJ2-6
V gene: TRBV3-1/TRBV3-2

CDR3 DNA: TGTGCCAGCTCCGCCGCCCGACCCGGGACTAGCGGAAACAATGAGCAGTTCTTC
CDR3 protein: CASSAARPGTSGNNEQFF
D gene: TRBD2
clone size: NA
J gene: TRBJ2-1
V gene: TRBV19

CDR3 DNA: TGTGCCAGCAGAACCGGGACAGGGATCTCCTACGAGCAGTACTTC
CDR3 protein: CASRTGTGISYEQYF
D gene: TRBD1
clone size: few
J gene: TRBJ2-7
V gene: TRBV6-5

CDR3 DNA: TGTGCCAGCAGCTTCATACAGGGAGGCACAGATACGCAGTATTTT
CDR3 protein: CASSFIQGGTDTQYF
D gene: NA
clone size: NA
J gene: TRBJ2-3
V gene: TRBV7-3

CDR3 DNA: TGTGCCAGCAGCTTAGTTGATTTAGGGGCGGGAAACACCATATATTTT
CDR3 protein: CASSLVDLGAGNTIYF
D gene: NA
clone size: NA
J gene: TRBJ1-3
V gene: TRBV7-8

CDR3 DNA: TGTGCCAGCAGCGGACAGGGGGCGGGAACTGAAGCTTTCTTT
CDR3 protein: CASSGQGAGTEAFF
D gene: TRBD1
clone size: few
J gene: TRBJ1-1
V gene: TRBV11-1

CDR3 DNA: TGTGCCAGCAGTGCCCTTGGGGGGTTAATAGGCTACACCTTC
CDR3 protein: CASSALGGLIGYTF
D gene: NA
clone size: NA
J gene: TRBJ1-2
V gene: TRBV28

CDR3 DNA: TGTGCCAGCAGTCTCCGAGCCGCTCGGGAATATGGCTACACCTTC
CDR3 protein: CASSLRAAREYGYTF
D gene: NA
clone size: NA
J gene: TRBJ1-2
V gene: TRBV6-5

CDR3 DNA: TGTGCCAGCTCACCCACGACTAGTGACAATGAGCAGTTCTTC
CDR3 protein: CASSPTTSDNEQFF
D gene: NA
clone size: NA
J gene: TRBJ2-1
V gene: TRBV18

CDR3 DNA: TGCGCCAGCAGTGAGCTCGCCAGGGTCAGCACAGATACGCAGTATTTT
CDR3 protein: CASSELARVSTDTQYF
D gene: NA
clone size: NA
J gene: TRBJ2-3
V gene: TRBV10-1

CDR3 DNA: TGTGCCAGCAGTGAAGGGGGACAGGGAGTGGGCCAAGATGGCTACACCTTC
CDR3 protein: CASSEGGQGVGQDGYTF
D gene: TRBD1
clone size: NA
J gene: TRBJ1-2
V gene: TRBV2

CDR3 DNA: TGTGCCAGTAGAGCAGGGACTAGCGGAACTTACGAGCAGTACTTC
CDR3 protein: CASRAGTSGTYEQYF
D gene: TRBD2
clone size: once
J gene: TRBJ2-7
V gene: TRBV19

CDR3 DNA: TGTGCCAGCAGCTTAGCGGGCCCAGGCACAGATACGCAGTATTTT
CDR3 protein: CASSLAGPGTDTQYF
D gene: NA
clone size: NA
J gene: TRBJ2-3
V gene: TRBV7-2

CDR3 DNA: TGTGCCAGCAGTCCCCGGGGGGACCTCCAATTCTTC
CDR3 protein: CASSPRGDLQFF
D gene: TRBD2
clone size: few
J gene: TRBJ2-1
V gene: TRBV12-3/TRBV12-4

CDR3 DNA: TGTGCCAGCAGCGTTAGCGGGGGGTTGATTGATACGCAGTATTTT
CDR3 protein: CASSVSGGLIDTQYF
D gene: TRBD2
clone size: NA
J gene: TRBJ2-3
V gene: TRBV7-8

CDR3 DNA: TGTGCCAGCAGCCCCTCCCCTAGCGGGAGGGCCAGGAGCTCCTACGAGCAGTACTTC
CDR3 protein: CASSPSPSGRARSSYEQYF
D gene: TRBD2
clone size: NA
J gene: TRBJ2-7
V gene: TRBV6-2/TRBV6-3

CDR3 DNA: TGTGCCAGCGGGGTACAGGGAACCATTCAGTACTTC
CDR3 protein: CASGVQGTIQYF
D gene: NA
clone size: once
J gene: TRBJ2-4
V gene: TRBV6-5

CDR3 DNA: TGTGCCAGCAGCCCCAATCGACTAGCGGGAGGTTACGAGCAGTACTTC
CDR3 protein: CASSPNRLAGGYEQYF
D gene: TRBD2
clone size: NA
J gene: TRBJ2-7
V gene: TRBV6-2/TRBV6-3

CDR3 DNA: TGCGCCAGCATGCTAGCGGGTCCAGGGGCTGAGCAGTTCTTC
CDR3 protein: CASMLAGPGAEQFF
D gene: TRBD2
clone size: NA
J gene: TRBJ2-1
V gene: TRBV5-1

CDR3 DNA: TGTGCCAGCAGCTTGACTAGCGGGGCGAATACGCAGTATTTT
CDR3 protein: CASSLTSGANTQYF
D gene: TRBD2
clone size: NA
J gene: TRBJ2-3
V gene: TRBV5-6

CDR3 DNA: TGTGCCAGCAGCCCTCTCAGGACAGCCAACACTGAAGCTTTCTTT
CDR3 protein: CASSPLRTANTEAFF
D gene: NA
clone size: NA
J gene: TRBJ1-1
V gene: TRBV3-1/TRBV3-2

CDR3 DNA: TGTGCCAGCAGCTTATTTCCGGGAGGTGGCTACGAGCAGTACTTC
CDR3 protein: CASSLFPGGGYEQYF
D gene: TRBD2
clone size: NA
J gene: TRBJ2-7
V gene: TRBV7-2

CDR3 DNA: TGTGCCAGCAGTCGCCACAGAGACGGGGAGCTGTTTTTT
CDR3 protein: CASSRHRDGELFF
D gene: NA
clone size: NA
J gene: TRBJ2-2
V gene: TRBV6-5

CDR3 DNA: TGTGCCAGCAGCCACGGACTAGCTGGCCAGTACTTC
CDR3 protein: CASSHGLAGQYF
D gene: TRBD2
clone size: NA
J gene: TRBJ2-7
V gene: TRBV7-2

CDR3 DNA: TGTGCCAGCACAGACAGGCCACGGCGGTCTGGAAACACCATATATTTT
CDR3 protein: CASTDRPRRSGNTIYF
D gene: NA
clone size: NA
J gene: TRBJ1-3
V gene: TRBV2

CDR3 DNA: TGTGCCAGCAGCTTCGGAGGGGATGGTGAAAAACTGTTTTTT
CDR3 protein: CASSFGGDGEKLFF
D gene: NA
clone size: few
J gene: TRBJ1-4
V gene: TRBV11-1

CDR3 DNA: TGTGCCAGCAGCTTGGTGGGGGGGTCTAACTATGGCTACACCTTC
CDR3 protein: CASSLVGGSNYGYTF
D gene: NA
clone size: NA
J gene: TRBJ1-2
V gene: TRBV5-5

CDR3 DNA: TGTGCCAGCGCCAGCACCTCAGAATGGACGAAAGACAGGAATGAAGCTTTCTTT
CDR3 protein: CASASTSEWTKDRNEAFF
D gene: NA
clone size: once
J gene: TRBJ1-1
V gene: TRBV5-6

CDR3 DNA: TGCGCCAGCAGCTTCTGGGACAGCAACTATGGCTACACCTTC
CDR3 protein: CASSFWDSNYGYTF
D gene: TRBD1
clone size: many
J gene: TRBJ1-2
V gene: TRBV5-1

CDR3 DNA: TGTGCCAGCTCATTCACGGACAGGGGGAACACTGAAGCTTTCTTT
CDR3 protein: CASSFTDRGNTEAFF
D gene: TRBD1
clone size: NA
J gene: TRBJ1-1
V gene: TRBV18

CDR3 DNA: TGTGCCAGCACCTATTGGGACAGGGAAGAACGCGAGCAGTACTTC
CDR3 protein: CASTYWDREEREQYF
D gene: TRBD1
clone size: NA
J gene: TRBJ2-7
V gene: TRBV5-6

CDR3 DNA: TGTGCCAGCAGCTTAGGGGCGGGAGGGCCAACAGATACGCAGTATTTT
CDR3 protein: CASSLGAGGPTDTQYF
D gene: TRBD2
clone size: NA
J gene: TRBJ2-3
V gene: TRBV7-6

CDR3 DNA: TGTGCCAGCAGCCCAGGACGGGAGAACACTGAAGCTTTCTTT
CDR3 protein: CASSPGRENTEAFF
D gene: NA
clone size: NA
J gene: TRBJ1-1
V gene: TRBV9

CDR3 DNA: TGTGCCAGTAGTATAGGTGGTGGGGGGTTGTTGAGCAATCAGCCCCAGCATTTT
CDR3 protein: CASSIGGGGLLSNQPQHF
D gene: NA
clone size: NA
J gene: TRBJ1-5
V gene: TRBV19

CDR3 DNA: TGTGCCAGCAGTGGCAGCCGAAAAGGACTTAACTCCGGATGGGAGACCCAGTACTTC
CDR3 protein: CASSGSRKGLNSGWETQYF
D gene: NA
clone size: NA
J gene: TRBJ2-5
V gene: TRBV6-1

CDR3 DNA: TGTGCCAGCAGCTTAGAAAGGAGCTCCTACGAGCAGTACTTC
CDR3 protein: CASSLERSSYEQYF
D gene: NA
clone size: few
J gene: TRBJ2-7
V gene: TRBV7-3

CDR3 DNA: TGTGCCAGCAGCCCGTTGAGCGCCGGGACAGGGCCCTATGGCTACACCTTC
CDR3 protein: CASSPLSAGTGPYGYTF
D gene: TRBD1
clone size: NA
J gene: TRBJ1-2
V gene: TRBV5-5

CDR3 DNA: TGTGCCAGCAGTTTAGGGGACATGAATGGCTACACCTTC
CDR3 protein: CASSLGDMNGYTF
D gene: NA
clone size: NA
J gene: TRBJ1-2
V gene: TRBV28

CDR3 DNA: TGTGCCAGCAGCCAATTGGGGACAGGGTTATCTGGAAACACCATATATTTT
CDR3 protein: CASSQLGTGLSGNTIYF
D gene: TRBD1
clone size: NA
J gene: TRBJ1-3
V gene: TRBV4-2

CDR3 DNA: TGTGCCAGTAGTCGTGACTTCTATGGCTACACCTTC
CDR3 protein: CASSRDFYGYTF
D gene: NA
clone size: NA
J gene: TRBJ1-2
V gene: TRBV19

CDR3 DNA: TGTGCCAGCAGTGTCTCCCTCGATTTGAGTCAGCCCCAGCATTTT
CDR3 protein: CASSVSLDLSQPQHF
D gene: NA
clone size: NA
J gene: TRBJ1-5
V gene: TRBV27

CDR3 DNA: TGTGCCAGCAGTGGACTACCGGGACAGGGTAATGAAAAACTGTTTTTT
CDR3 protein: CASSGLPGQGNEKLFF
D gene: TRBD1
clone size: NA
J gene: TRBJ1-4
V gene: TRBV27

CDR3 DNA: TGCGCCAGCAGCTTAACCGGACAGGGGACTCAGCCCCAGCATTTT
CDR3 protein: CASSLTGQGTQPQHF
D gene: TRBD1
clone size: NA
J gene: TRBJ1-5
V gene: TRBV5-1

CDR3 DNA: TGTGCCAGCAGTTCCCAACTAGCCAAAAACATTCAGTACTTC
CDR3 protein: CASSSQLAKNIQYF
D gene: NA
clone size: NA
J gene: TRBJ2-4
V gene: TRBV28

CDR3 DNA: TGTGCCAGCAGCTATCGTTTTGATACTAGCGGGAGGAGCTCCTACAATGAGCAGTTCTTC
CDR3 protein: CASSYRFDTSGRSSYNEQFF
D gene: TRBD2
clone size: many
J gene: TRBJ2-1
V gene: TRBV7-6

CDR3 DNA: TGTGCCAGCAGTGAAAGGCAAGCGGGAATTGCAACTAATGAAAAACTGTTTTTT
CDR3 protein: CASSERQAGIATNEKLFF
D gene: NA
clone size: NA
J gene: TRBJ1-4
V gene: TRBV6-1

CDR3 DNA: TGTGCCAGTCAAATCAGCGGGAGAGGAGGCACCGGGGAGCTGTTTTTT
CDR3 protein: CASQISGRGGTGELFF
D gene: TRBD2
clone size: NA
J gene: TRBJ2-2
V gene: TRBV9